Listed below are T cell receptor beta chains from one sample, sequenced in a study of cytomegalovirus exposure and HLA in healthy donors. The repertoire was sequenced with immunoSEQ multiplex PCR; TCRdb's copy has only in-frame clones and lacks some. The sample has about 180,000 clones; roughly 85% are singletons. Source material: PBMCs. The source of these receptors is a woman between 35 and 50 years old in good health and CMV-seronegative. Both conserved end residues are part of each CDR3. The D gene is left open where the match is weak. Rows may omit the clone size; those that give it use once, few, many or a size class.

j_call d_call clone_size v_call cdr3_nt cdr3_aa
TRBJ2-3 TRBD2 once TRBV27 TGTGCCAGCAGTCTAACCCGACTAGCGGGACTCACAGATACGCAGTATTTT CASSLTRLAGLTDTQYF
TRBJ2-2 NA once TRBV29-1 TGCAGCGTTGAGGTGTGGCAGACCGGGGAGCTGTTTTTT CSVEVWQTGELFF
TRBJ2-1 TRBD1 once TRBV27 TGTGCCAGCAGCTACCCGGACAGGGCTGGCAATGAGCAGTTCTTC CASSYPDRAGNEQFF
TRBJ1-1 NA NA TRBV29-1 TGCAGCTCAAGTGAGACAGACAACACTGAAGCTTTCTTT CSSSETDNTEAFF
TRBJ1-2 TRBD1 few TRBV6-5 TGTGCCAGTAGACAGGGGCCGTATGGCTACACCTTC CASRQGPYGYTF
TRBJ2-3 TRBD1 NA TRBV15 TGTGCCACCAGCAGAGGACCTACAGGGGGGACAGATACGCAGTATTTT CATSRGPTGGTDTQYF
TRBJ2-5 TRBD1 NA TRBV2 TGTGCCAGCAGTGAAAACAGGGGCGGAGAGACCCAGTACTTC CASSENRGGETQYF
TRBJ2-1 TRBD2 once TRBV7-3 TGTGCCAGCAGCTTAGGGTTTTCGCGGGAGGGCCGGGGGAATGAGCAGTTCTTC CASSLGFSREGRGNEQFF
TRBJ1-2 TRBD1 NA TRBV30 TGTGCCTGGAGTGTGATGACAGGGGAGGACTATGGCTACACCTTC CAWSVMTGEDYGYTF
TRBJ1-4 NA few TRBV7-8 TGTGCCAGCAGCCGTAGAGTCGAAAAACTGTTTTTT CASSRRVEKLFF
TRBJ2-7 NA few TRBV6-5 TGTGCCAGCAGGGCCGGACAGACGGGGCCCTACGAGCAGTACTTC CASRAGQTGPYEQYF
TRBJ2-2 NA NA TRBV27 TGTGCCAGCAGCTCGGCGGATTTGGCCGGGGAGCTGTTTTTT CASSSADLAGELFF
TRBJ2-7 TRBD2 NA TRBV9 TGTGCCAGCAGCGTAGCCGGGACTAGCGTCTACGAGCAGTACTTC CASSVAGTSVYEQYF
TRBJ1-1 NA NA TRBV6-6 TGTGCCAGCAGTTACAGGGGGGGACCGAACACTGAAGCTTTCTTT CASSYRGGPNTEAFF
TRBJ2-7 NA NA TRBV27 TGTGCCAGCAGTCACCAGGGATGGCCGGAAAATTACGAGCAGTACTTC CASSHQGWPENYEQYF
TRBJ2-3 TRBD1 once TRBV29-1 TGCAGCGTTGATCAGGGGGCCGGCACAGATACGCAGTATTTT CSVDQGAGTDTQYF
TRBJ2-7 TRBD2 NA TRBV19 TGTGCCAGTAGTGGGGGGGGGTTTTCTTTGGACGAGCAGTACTTC CASSGGGFSLDEQYF
TRBJ2-7 NA NA TRBV4-1 TGCGCCAGCAGCCAAGATCGCGGCCCACGCTCCTACGAGCAGTACTTC CASSQDRGPRSYEQYF
TRBJ1-5 NA once TRBV28 TGTGCCAGCCTCTGGAGTAGAAATCAGCCCCAGCATTTT CASLWSRNQPQHF
TRBJ2-7 NA few TRBV2 TGTGCCACCCTCGGAGGGGTCAGCTCCTACGAGCAGTACTTC CATLGGVSSYEQYF